The clone carrying this T cell receptor (beta chain) was counted a few times. Using RNA transcripts as the source, TCR beta CDR3 regions were amplified. HTBI primers were employed in a first-round RT-PCR of the TCR CDR3. In TCRdb, the multiplex PCR reads were re-called with MiXCR into one record per CDR3 protein. The data hold just under 750,000 distinct CDR3 sequences, with roughly a third observed a single time. The sample comes from a study of T cells in Graves' hyperthyroidism and ophthalmopathy. The CDR3 sequence is 16 residues long. Trimming took off 2 bases at V and 4 bases at J, with 15 bases between the two ends. Germline V gene sequence: CDR1 SGHTA, CDR2 FQGNSA.

V usage is TRBV7-2 and J usage is TRBJ1-5; D is unclear. The material sequenced was blood. This clonotype originated in a woman aged 40 to 55 with Graves' hyperthyroidism. In DNA, the CDR3 is TGTGCCAGCAGCTTATCTATTAACAGAGTAAATCAGCCCCAGCATTTT. Translation gives CASSLSINRVNQPQHF.